A single sample is the source of the 26 T cell receptor beta chains below, sequenced in a study of T cell responses to AZD1222 COVID-19 vaccine. Sequencing used immunoSEQ multiplex PCR; TCRdb keeps in-frame clones, though not all of them. The repertoire consists of tens of thousands of clones, with approximately 91% occurring once and the leading ten covering roughly 8%. The source was peripheral blood, collected on day 0 of AZD1222 vaccination. The receptors here all came from an adult in good health.

This clone was detected once. The CDR3 spells CASSVNSNQPQHF. The CDR3 DNA is TGTGCCAGCAGCGTCAATAGCAATCAGCCCCAGCATTTT. The chain recombines TRBV30 with TRBJ1-5, with D hard to call. From germline, CDR1 is GTSNPN and CDR2 SVGIG (reference sequence). With 8 bases removed from V and 0 bases from J, the gap between germline ends came to 11 bases. The CDR3 is 13 residues long.

The CDR3 reads CASSGTGPNYGYTF. The DNA of the CDR3 is TGTGCCAGCAGTGGTACAGGGCCTAACTATGGCTACACCTTC. This chain uses TRBV2 with TRBJ1-2; D is perhaps TRBD1 (6 bases). Trimming took off 4 bases at V and 0 bases at J, with 9 bases between the two ends. There are 14 residues in the CDR3. Germline V gene lookup returns CDR1 SNHLY and CDR2 FYNNEI.

This chain joins TRBV29-1 and TRBJ1-3; perhaps TRBD1 as D (6 bases). V lost 4 bases to trimming and J lost 3 bases, with 16 bases between them. The germline V gene encodes CDR1 SQVTM and CDR2 ANQGSEA. The length of the CDR3 is 15 residues. This CDR3 is CSVAFGGTSGNTIYF. The CDR3 nucleotides are TGCAGCGTTGCCTTTGGCGGGACAAGTGGAAACACCATATATTTT.

The chain carries TRBV27 and TRBJ2-3; tentative D call: TRBD2 (5 bases). With 5 bases removed from V and 5 bases from J, the gap between germline ends came to 26 bases. The CDR3 runs to 18 residues. Germline-derived CDR1 and CDR2 are MNHEY and SMNVEV (reference sequence). In nucleotides, the CDR3 is TGTGCCAGCAGTCCTTACCAGCGGTCGCATGCGTTGGGAGATACGCAGTATTTT. It is translated as CASSPYQRSHALGDTQYF.

V usage is TRBV19 and J usage is TRBJ1-1, with 8 nucleotides matching TRBD1. V gave up 7 bases and J gave up 1 base; unmatched junction bases: 8. The CDR3 has 15 amino acids. Germline loops: CDR1 LNHDA, CDR2 SQIVND (reference sequence). The CDR3 DNA reads as TGTGCCAGTAAACCTCAGGGGGCGGGGAACACTGAAGCTTTCTTT. As protein: CASKPQGAGNTEAFF.

The CDR3 coding sequence is TGTGCCAGCAGTGTGGGACTAGCGGACGAGCAGTACTTC. It yields the protein CASSVGLADEQYF. The gene calls are TRBV14 and TRBJ2-7, with 11 bases lining up with TRBD2. The germline gives CDR1 SGHDN, CDR2 FVKESK. The CDR3 has 13 amino acids. Trimming took 6 bases from V and 5 from J; bases not matched to a gene: 3.

This chain links TRBV4-1 with TRBJ2-1; 13 bases align to TRBD2. Germline values: CDR1 MGHRA, CDR2 YSYEKL. The V gene end was trimmed by 1 base and the J gene end by 8 bases; junction bases not matched to a gene: 8. The length of the CDR3 is 17 residues. CDR3 loop: CASSQGTSGRAIHEQFF. Here the CDR3 DNA reads TGCGCCAGCAGCCAAGGTACTAGCGGGAGGGCAATTCATGAGCAGTTCTTC.

This chain connects TRBV28 to TRBJ1-2; 10 nucleotides align to TRBD1. Germline CDR1 reads MDHEN; CDR2 reads SYDVKM. V dropped 6 bases and J dropped 8; count of bases not matched to a gene: 15. This CDR3 spans 16 amino acids. The chain's CDR3 is CASSLGGTGALVGYTF. The CDR3 bases are TGTGCCAGCAGCCTGGGGGGGACAGGGGCTTTAGTCGGCTACACCTTC.

The rearrangement links TRBV9 to TRBJ2-7; D ambiguous. V lost 3 bases, J lost 2 bases, and 3 bases lay in between. CDR1 and CDR2 from the germline V gene are SGDLS and YYNGEE. The CDR3 consists of 11 residues. This CDR3 is CASSGTYEQYF. CDR3 nucleotides: TGTGCCAGCAGCGGGACCTACGAGCAGTACTTC.

This chain joins TRBV29-1 and TRBJ1-2; TRBD1 matches at 8 bases. Germline loops: CDR1 SQVTM, CDR2 ANQGSEA. The CDR3 loop spans 14 amino acids. Losses at the gene ends were 2 bases for V and 1 base for J; bases not matched to a gene: 3. The CDR3 DNA follows: TGCAGCGTTGAATACAGGGGGAGTAACTATGGCTACACCTTC. It is translated as CSVEYRGSNYGYTF.

This sequence joins TRBV24-1 and TRBJ1-6, with a tentative D call TRBD1 (5 bases). In germline, CDR1 is KGHDR, CDR2 SFDVKD. V was clipped by 4 bases and J by 5 bases, with 14 bases between them. The CDR3 runs 16 residues. This chain's CDR3 is CATSDSRRGDNSPLHF. CDR3 nucleotides: TGTGCCACCAGTGACAGTCGTAGGGGCGATAATTCACCCCTCCACTTT.

This chain joins TRBV21-1 and TRBJ2-5; TRBD1 is the table's D call and was not checked against the DNA. TRBV21-1 is an annotated pseudogene. The CDR3 sequence is 15 residues long. Written as DNA, the CDR3 is TGTGCCAGCAGCTCCAGGGACAGGGACCAAGAGACCCAGTACTTC. Amino acid sequence: CASSSRDRDQETQYF.

This chain connects TRBV6-2 or TRBV6-3 to TRBJ1-2, with D tentatively TRBD1 (5 bases). This CDR3 has 12 residues. Germline CDR1 MNHEY, CDR2 SVGEGT. V was pared by 5 bases and J by 4 bases, with 8 bases between. The CDR3: CASSVQAYGYTF. The CDR3 bases are TGTGCCAGCAGTGTACAGGCCTATGGCTACACCTTC.

The J gene is TRBJ1-2, the V gene TRBV6-1; D is perhaps TRBD1 (5 bases). V lost 2 bases to trimming and J lost 3 bases, with 10 bases between them. This CDR3 has 14 amino acids. CDR1 MNHNS and CDR2 SASEGT come from the germline V gene. The CDR3 bases are TGTGCCAGCAGTGAACCTGGCAGGGACTATGGCTACACCTTC. Amino acid sequence: CASSEPGRDYGYTF.

J is TRBJ2-3 and V is TRBV5-5; D is ambiguous. The length of the CDR3 is 15 residues. Germline lookup yields CDR1 SGHKS and CDR2 YYEKEE (reference sequence). Trimming took 3 bases from V and 4 from J, leaving 15 bases between them. The CDR3 DNA follows: TGTGCCAGCAGCTCAGAAAGGGCTTGGGCAGATACGCAGTATTTT. It specifies CASSSERAWADTQYF. Full variable domain (missing parts from reference TRBV5-5 and TRBJ2-3): DAGVTQSPTHLIKTRGQQVTLRCSPISGHKSVSWYQQVLGQGPQFIFQYYEKEERGRGNFPDRFSARQFPNYSSELNVNALLLGDSALYLCASSSERAWADTQYFGPGTRLTVL.

This clone came up a few times. The gene calls are TRBV20-1 and TRBJ2-7; D may be TRBD1 or TRBD2 (5 bases each). The germline V gene has CDR1 DFQATT and CDR2 SNEGSKA (reference sequence). This CDR3 contains 11 residues. V was shortened by 6 bases and J by 2 bases, with 8 bases between the two germline ends. CDR3 region: CSAPGPYEQYF. The CDR3 coding sequence is TGCAGTGCACCGGGGCCCTACGAGCAGTACTTC.

This clone occurred a few times. The CDR3, as DNA: TGTGCCAGCAGCGTAGGGGACGCCAAAAATCAGCCCCAGCATTTT. Translation gives CASSVGDAKNQPQHF. The chain carries TRBV9 and TRBJ1-5; D may be TRBD1 (5 bases). Between the trimmed V and J ends, which lost 0 bases and 4 bases, there was a span of 11 bases. The V gene's germline CDR1 is SGDLS and CDR2 YYNGEE. The CDR3 sequence is 15 residues long.

This chain uses TRBV6-2 or TRBV6-3 with TRBJ1-1; no clear D gene. The germline V gene encodes CDR1 MNHEY and CDR2 SVGEGT. The length of the CDR3 is 14 residues. The V gene lost 2 bases and the J gene lost 1 base, with 8 bases spanning the gap. The CDR3 bases are TGTGCCAGCAGTTACCGTAGGGAGAACACTGAAGCTTTCTTT. Translation: CASSYRRENTEAFF.

V is TRBV6-2 or TRBV6-3 and J is TRBJ2-1; unclear D gene. The CDR3 consists of 15 residues. Trimming took off 0 bases at V and 0 bases at J, with 6 bases between the two ends. Looked up from germline, CDR1 is MNHEY and CDR2 is SVGEGT. DNA of the CDR3: TGTGCCAGCAGTTACTCTGGCAGCTCCTACAATGAGCAGTTCTTC. It codes for CASSYSGSSYNEQFF.

The V and J genes are TRBV7-9 and TRBJ1-6, with D hard to call. V was shortened by 2 bases and J by 5 bases, with 7 bases between the two germline ends. Germline V gene sequence: CDR1 SEHNR, CDR2 FQNEAQ (reference sequence). This CDR3 comprises 14 residues. CDR3 nucleotides: TGTGCCAGCAGCTTATGGGGAAATAATTCACCCCTCCACTTT. Translating gives CASSLWGNNSPLHF.

This clone turned up a few times. The chain has TRBV19 and TRBJ1-1, with D unresolved. Trimming removed 4 bases at V and 1 base at J, with 10 bases between. CDR3 length equals 14 residues. Germline assignment: CDR1 LNHDA and CDR2 SQIVND (reference sequence). The CDR3 nucleotides are TGTGCCAGTAGTAGTCGGACGGGGAACACTGAAGCTTTCTTT. It specifies CASSSRTGNTEAFF.

The V and J genes are TRBV2 and TRBJ1-1; no definite D call. V was pared by 3 bases and J by 4 bases, with 15 bases between. CDR3 size: 15 residues. Germline lookup yields CDR1 SNHLY and CDR2 FYNNEI. CDR3 sequence (DNA): TGTGCCAGCAGTGAGCCGGGCCTACTAGGCACTGAAGCTTTCTTT. The encoded protein is CASSEPGLLGTEAFF.

The chain recombines TRBV5-5 with TRBJ1-5, with 7 bases fitting TRBD1. The germline V gene encodes CDR1 SGHKS and CDR2 YYEKEE (reference sequence). The CDR3 consists of 16 residues. V gave up 4 bases and J gave up 4 bases; unmatched junction bases: 11. The CDR3 DNA sequence: TGTGCCAGCAGCCCGGACCCCGGGACAGAAAATCAGCCCCAGCATTTT. This gives the protein CASSPDPGTENQPQHF.

The V and J genes are TRBV25-1 and TRBJ2-1; the D gene is possibly TRBD2 (6 bases). CDR1 is MGHDK and CDR2 is SYGVNS in the germline V gene. Trimming shortened V by 5 bases and J by 9 bases, and 17 bases separated the two germline ends. The length of the CDR3 is 14 residues. The CDR3 region is CASSIEEGWGEQFF. The DNA for the CDR3 is TGTGCCAGCAGTATCGAGGAGGGTTGGGGTGAGCAGTTCTTC.

Here the CDR3 reads CASSLVGYSNQPQHF. The CDR3 DNA reads as TGTGCCAGCAGTTTGGTAGGGTATAGCAATCAGCCCCAGCATTTT. This chain uses TRBV27 with TRBJ1-5, with D hard to call. Germline-derived CDR1 and CDR2 are MNHEY and SMNVEV (reference sequence). The CDR3 sequence is 15 residues long. V was cut by 3 bases and J by 0 bases, with 9 bases left in between.

This clone occurred once. J is TRBJ2-1 and V is TRBV12-3 or TRBV12-4; a possible D gene is TRBD2 (5 bases). V lost 8 bases and J 4 bases, leaving 12 bases between the germline ends. There are 13 residues in the CDR3. CDR3 region: CASLRGPYNEQFF. The CDR3 DNA reads TGTGCCAGCCTACGCGGGCCGTACAATGAGCAGTTCTTC.